Listed below are T cell receptor beta chains from one sample, sequenced in a study of T cells in Graves' hyperthyroidism and ophthalmopathy. TCRdb re-called the multiplex PCR reads through MiXCR, storing one row per CDR3 protein. The top ten hold around 4.1% of the sample, which has hundreds of thousands of distinct CDR3 sequences, about 15% seen once. The sequencing input was blood. All receptors derive from a woman aged 40 to 50 with Graves' ophthalmopathy. Each CDR3 is given with its conserved first and last residue.

v_call: TRBV30
j_call: TRBJ1-2
cdr3_aa: CAWSRDGLYGYTF

v_call: TRBV6-2/TRBV6-3
j_call: TRBJ2-5
cdr3_aa: CASRNSKRDPLLQETQYF

v_call: TRBV28
j_call: TRBJ1-5
cdr3_aa: CASSGPGGHQPQHF

v_call: TRBV28
j_call: TRBJ2-5
cdr3_aa: CASSFSPQETQYF

v_call: TRBV20-1
j_call: TRBJ2-2
cdr3_aa: CSASDPGAGELFF

v_call: TRBV2
j_call: TRBJ2-4
cdr3_aa: CASSAGRLAKNIQYF

v_call: TRBV5-1
j_call: TRBJ1-1
cdr3_aa: CASSKGGFDTEAFF

v_call: TRBV11-1
j_call: TRBJ2-5
cdr3_aa: CASSFRLAQETQYF

v_call: TRBV2
j_call: TRBJ1-2
cdr3_aa: CASSEAGGGGYTF

v_call: TRBV7-8
j_call: TRBJ2-5
cdr3_aa: CASSSLGFTETQYF

v_call: TRBV6-2/TRBV6-3
j_call: TRBJ2-5
cdr3_aa: CASNLGALGETQYF

v_call: TRBV6-1
j_call: TRBJ2-2
cdr3_aa: CASSPTSGTYTGELFF

v_call: TRBV28
j_call: TRBJ1-2
cdr3_aa: CAVSVLVENYGYTF

v_call: TRBV5-4
j_call: TRBJ2-5
cdr3_aa: CASSWGGPGEETQYF

v_call: TRBV12-3/TRBV12-4
j_call: TRBJ1-3
cdr3_aa: CASSIFDSGNTIYF

v_call: TRBV6-1
j_call: TRBJ1-3
cdr3_aa: CASSPSRVSGNTIYF

v_call: TRBV28
j_call: TRBJ1-2
cdr3_aa: CASSWGAGPYGYTF

v_call: TRBV9
j_call: TRBJ2-5
cdr3_aa: CASSVGSPGTQYF

v_call: TRBV7-2
j_call: TRBJ2-5
cdr3_aa: CASSSDRGGETQYF

v_call: TRBV5-1
j_call: TRBJ1-1
cdr3_aa: CASSLERGPGSDRAFF

v_call: TRBV11-1
j_call: TRBJ2-7
cdr3_aa: CASSLGRFSDRVDEQYF

v_call: TRBV7-9
j_call: TRBJ2-5
cdr3_aa: CASSLGLAGAETQYF

v_call: TRBV28
j_call: TRBJ2-2
cdr3_aa: CASSLSSLGGELFF

v_call: TRBV18
j_call: TRBJ2-7
cdr3_aa: CASSPTAGRSYEQYF

v_call: TRBV6-1
j_call: TRBJ2-2
cdr3_aa: CASSVNPSLGGNTGELFF

v_call: TRBV7-2
j_call: TRBJ2-4
cdr3_aa: CASSLALGTIVAKNIQYF

v_call: TRBV19
j_call: TRBJ1-5
cdr3_aa: CASSTDSGSNQPQHF

v_call: TRBV20-1
j_call: TRBJ2-5
cdr3_aa: CSARGRSGRAHETQYF

v_call: TRBV7-9
j_call: TRBJ2-5
cdr3_aa: CASSRGQGDHETQYF

v_call: TRBV6-5
j_call: TRBJ2-2
cdr3_aa: CASSYGEPGELFF

v_call: TRBV6-5
j_call: TRBJ2-7
cdr3_aa: CASSYERAAYEQYF

v_call: TRBV5-4
j_call: TRBJ2-2
cdr3_aa: CASSLTRYTGLAENTGELFF

v_call: TRBV28
j_call: TRBJ1-1
cdr3_aa: CASSLVTGGRNTEAFF